The 31 T cell receptor beta chains below all came from one sample that was sequenced in a study of blood T cell repertoires in COVID-19. Profiled with immunoSEQ multiplex PCR; TCRdb holds only in-frame clones, not every one. The sample lists some 150,000 clones; around nine tenths were seen once. Sequences were obtained from peripheral blood. The receptors originated from a human donor in a cohort sampled during active COVID-19.

The chain employs TRBV5-1 and TRBJ1-1, with 7 bases identical to TRBD1. The CDR3 contains 15 residues. V was clipped by 4 bases and J by 0 bases; unmatched bases: 6. Germline values: CDR1 SGHRS, CDR2 YFSETQ. This CDR3 is CASSHPGGMNTEAFF. In DNA, the CDR3 is TGCGCCAGCAGCCACCCAGGGGGAATGAACACTGAAGCTTTCTTT.

This chain uses TRBV7-9 with TRBJ2-2; 8 positions agree with TRBD1. The germline CDR1 and CDR2 sequences are SEHNR and FQNEAQ (reference sequence). With 4 bases clipped from V and 6 bases from J, the junction kept 4 bases outside the gene matches. This CDR3 has 14 amino acids. CDR3 region: CASSSTGAAGELFF. The CDR3 DNA reads as TGTGCCAGCAGCTCGACAGGGGCGGCCGGGGAGCTGTTTTTT.

V and J are TRBV18 and TRBJ2-4; maybe TRBD1 (6 bases). V dropped 6 bases and J dropped 5 bases, with 17 bases sitting between them. Germline assignment: CDR1 KGHSH and CDR2 LQKENI. The CDR3 contains 15 residues. The CDR3 DNA sequence: TGTGCCAGCTCCCCTATCGGGGCAGGGGAAAACATTCAGTACTTC. Its translation is CASSPIGAGENIQYF.

The rearrangement joins TRBV7-2 to TRBJ2-2; a weak D match, TRBD1 (6 bases). Germline V CDR1 and CDR2: SGHTA, FQGNSA. CDR3 size: 16 residues. Deletions cut 3 bases from V and 6 bases from J, with 17 bases between. The CDR3 bases are TGTGCCAGCAGCTTCCAGGGGTCCAGAACGCCCGGGGAGCTGTTTTTT. This sequence encodes CASSFQGSRTPGELFF.

This clone came up once. The V gene is TRBV7-3, the J gene TRBJ2-7, with 9 bases lining up with TRBD1. Per germline, CDR1 SGHTA and CDR2 FQGTGA. The CDR3 has 16 residues. Unmatched junction bases numbered 8, after V lost 0 bases and J lost 5 bases. CDR3 in DNA: TGTGCCAGCAGCTTAACGGCGGACAGGGGTTATGACGAGCAGTACTTC. Protein product: CASSLTADRGYDEQYF.

This rearrangement joins TRBV30 to TRBJ2-3; possible D gene TRBD1, 6 bases. The germline V and J ends were trimmed by 0 bases and 2 bases, with 15 bases remaining between them. CDR3 length: 16 amino acids. Germline V gene sequence: CDR1 GTSNPN, CDR2 SVGIG (reference sequence). DNA for the CDR3: TGTGCCTGGAGTGTGGGGACGACAGGACCCACAGATACGCAGTATTTT. Residues: CAWSVGTTGPTDTQYF.

The chain combines TRBV7-9 with TRBJ2-1; D remains ambiguous. CDR1 is SEHNR and CDR2 is FQNEAQ in the germline V gene (reference sequence). V lost 0 bases and J lost 5, with 5 bases in between. The CDR3 contains 13 residues. Here the CDR3 reads CASSLARNNEQFF. DNA of the CDR3: TGTGCCAGCAGCTTAGCGAGAAACAATGAGCAGTTCTTC.

The rearrangement uses TRBV25-1 and TRBJ2-7; 7 bases align to TRBD2. The CDR3 spans 13 residues. Germline CDR1 reads MGHDK; CDR2 reads SYGVNS. V lost 6 bases to trimming and J lost 2 bases; unmatched junction nucleotides: 4. CDR3 amino acids: CASRGGGTYEQYF. The CDR3 DNA reads TGTGCCAGCAGGGGCGGGGGAACCTACGAGCAGTACTTC.

The chain has TRBV18 and TRBJ2-5; 7 bases align to TRBD2. This CDR3 comprises 15 residues. Germline loops: CDR1 KGHSH, CDR2 LQKENI. The junction had 6 bases not matched to a gene; V was cut back by 4 bases and J by 1 base. The CDR3 DNA reads as TGTGCCAGCTCACTGCACCCGGGGGGCCAAGAGACCCAGTACTTC. This codes for CASSLHPGGQETQYF.

The chain combines TRBV11-3 with TRBJ2-2; weak D call: TRBD1 (5 bases). Trimming took off 2 bases at V and 7 bases at J, with 14 bases between the two ends. The CDR3 runs 15 residues. Germline CDR1 SGHNT, CDR2 YENEEA. CDR3 region: CASSLSWGSGGELFF. CDR3 in DNA: TGTGCCAGCAGCTTATCGTGGGGCTCGGGCGGGGAGCTGTTTTTT.

The chain recombines TRBV5-6 with TRBJ1-1; D is undetermined. The CDR3 length is 12 residues. CDR1 is SGHDT, CDR2 YYEEEE, per germline. The ends were cut back, 2 bases at V and 8 bases at J, with 10 bases in the middle. CDR3 sequence reads: CASSFPQKEAFF. The CDR3 bases are TGTGCCAGCAGCTTCCCGCAGAAAGAAGCTTTCTTT.

The J gene is TRBJ2-1, the V gene TRBV7-9; D remains unclear. CDR1 SEHNR and CDR2 FQNEAQ come from the germline V gene (reference sequence). This CDR3 region has 13 residues. V lost 1 base to trimming and J lost 4 bases, with 5 bases between them. The CDR3 reads CASSLVPYNEQFF. The CDR3 DNA follows: TGTGCCAGCAGCTTAGTTCCTTACAATGAGCAGTTCTTC.

The CDR3 sequence is CASSLSPMGAGETQYF. The CDR3 bases are TGTGCCAGCAGTTTATCGCCGATGGGGGCGGGAGAGACCCAGTACTTC. V is TRBV27 and J is TRBJ2-5; perhaps TRBD1 as D (6 bases). Trimming stripped 0 bases from V and 4 bases from J, with 15 bases between. The CDR3 is 16 residues long. Looked up from germline, CDR1 is MNHEY and CDR2 is SMNVEV (reference sequence).

The J gene is TRBJ1-2, the V gene TRBV5-4; D might be TRBD1 (6 bases). This CDR3 has 14 amino acids. Trimming shortened V by 4 bases and J by 1 base, and 11 bases separated the two germline ends. Germline V CDR1 and CDR2: SGHNT, YYREEE (reference sequence). The DNA of the CDR3 is TGTGCCAGCAGCACAAAACAGGGTAACTATGGCTACACCTTC. This encodes CASSTKQGNYGYTF. Full variable domain (missing parts from reference TRBV5-4 and TRBJ1-2): ETGVTQSPTHLIKTRGQQVTLRCSSQSGHNTVSWYQQALGQGPQFIFQYYREEENGRGNFPPRFSGLQFPNYSSELNVNALELDDSALYLCASSTKQGNYGYTFGSGTRLTVV.

V and J are TRBV12-3 or TRBV12-4 and TRBJ2-4; possibly TRBD1 for D (5 bases). This CDR3 is 13 amino acids long. Trimming left V 2 bases short and J 7 bases short, with 9 bases between. The CDR3 coding sequence is TGTGCCAGCAGTTTATCAGGGATTAACATTCAGTACTTC. This sequence encodes CASSLSGINIQYF.

The chain has TRBV14 and TRBJ2-7, with TRBD1 matching over 7 bases. Germline CDR1 reads SGHDN; CDR2 reads FVKESK. The CDR3 is 16 residues long. The V and J ends lost 1 base and 2 bases, in that order; junction bases with no gene match: 8. The CDR3: CASSQAWTGNPYEQYF. CDR3 nucleotide sequence: TGTGCCAGCAGCCAAGCATGGACAGGTAACCCCTACGAGCAGTACTTC. The full variable domain, with the rest looked up from reference TRBV14 and TRBJ2-7, is EAGVTQFPSHSVIEKGQTVTLRCDPISGHDNLYWYRRVMGKEIKFLLHFVKESKQDESGMPNNRFLAERTGGTYSTLKVQPAELEDSGVYFCASSQAWTGNPYEQYFGPGTRLTVT.

Here the CDR3 reads CASSPREVRETQYF. The DNA of the CDR3 is TGTGCCAGCAGCCCCCGGGAGGTGCGAGAGACCCAGTACTTC. The genes are TRBV11-1 and TRBJ2-5; 7 bases fit TRBD2. CDR1 and CDR2 from the germline V gene are SGHAT and FQDESV (reference sequence). The CDR3 length is 14 residues. The V and J ends lost 5 bases and 4 bases, in that order; junction bases with no gene match: 7.

The chain couples TRBV15 to TRBJ1-5, with D tentatively TRBD1 (6 bases). Per the germline V gene, CDR1 is LNHNV and CDR2 is YYDKDF (reference sequence). V was trimmed by 0 bases and J by 4 bases, leaving 10 bases between them. This CDR3 is built from 15 residues. CDR3 sequence reads: CATSRDGTRNQPQHF. CDR3 sequence (DNA): TGTGCCACCAGCAGAGACGGGACAAGGAATCAGCCCCAGCATTTT.

This sequence joins TRBV6-1 and TRBJ1-1; 8 nucleotides align to TRBD1. The CDR3 totals 17 residues. Per the germline V gene, CDR1 is MNHNS and CDR2 is SASEGT. After removal of 0 bases from V and 3 bases from J, the junction contained 9 bases not matched to a gene. The CDR3 loop reads CASSEARTGYLDTEAFF. CDR3 nucleotides: TGTGCCAGCAGTGAAGCAAGGACAGGGTATTTGGACACTGAAGCTTTCTTT.

The rearrangement uses TRBV30 and TRBJ1-5, with a weak D call TRBD1 (6 bases). Germline CDR1 GTSNPN, CDR2 SVGIG (reference sequence). CDR3 length: 14 amino acids. The V gene lost 2 bases and the J gene lost 2 bases, with 10 bases spanning the gap. The CDR3 DNA follows: TGTGCCTGGAGTCGGGGGGCGGGCAATCAGCCCCAGCATTTT. This sequence encodes CAWSRGAGNQPQHF.

V gene TRBV5-4 combines with J gene TRBJ1-3, with no clear D. This CDR3 has 14 amino acids. Germline V gene data show CDR1 as SGHNT and CDR2 as YYREEE (reference sequence). V was pared by 0 bases and J by 4 bases, with 8 bases between. Written as DNA, the CDR3 is TGTGCCAGCAGCTTGGCCGGGAGCGGAAACACCATATATTTT. It translates to CASSLAGSGNTIYF.

This clone showed up just a few times. This chain links TRBV6-2 or TRBV6-3 with TRBJ2-7; 8 bases are shared with TRBD2. This CDR3 region has 15 residues. The ends lost 3 bases at V and 3 bases at J; junction bases unmatched: 7. From germline, CDR1 is MNHEY and CDR2 SVGEGT. Here the CDR3 reads CASSYKAGGHYEQYF. CDR3 DNA: TGTGCCAGCAGTTATAAGGCGGGGGGACACTACGAGCAGTACTTC.

V usage is TRBV4-2 and J usage is TRBJ2-3; 11 nucleotides line up with TRBD2. There are 15 residues in the CDR3. From germline, CDR1 is LGHNA and CDR2 YNFKEQ. Trimming removed 3 bases from V and 2 bases from J; junction bases left unmatched: 1. The CDR3 nucleotides read TGTGCCAGCAGCCAGACTAGCGGGGCCACAGATACGCAGTATTTT. Protein: CASSQTSGATDTQYF.

The chain's CDR3 is CASSMTSGGGSTDTQYF. In DNA, the CDR3 is TGTGCCAGTAGTATGACTAGCGGGGGGGGAAGCACAGATACGCAGTATTTT. This chain connects TRBV19 to TRBJ2-3; 14 bases line up with TRBD2. J lost 0 bases, V lost 3 bases, and 2 bases had no gene match. Germline CDR1 reads LNHDA; CDR2 reads SQIVND (reference sequence). The CDR3 loop spans 17 amino acids.

This clone was recorded once. The chain uses TRBV7-3 and TRBJ2-5; 10 positions match TRBD2. Germline V gene data show CDR1 as SGHTA and CDR2 as FQGTGA. This CDR3 comprises 14 residues. V dropped 5 bases and J dropped 4; count of bases not matched to a gene: 4. The CDR3 reads CASSLSGGAETQYF. For the CDR3, the DNA is TGTGCCAGCAGCCTAAGCGGGGGGGCAGAGACCCAGTACTTC.

The chain employs TRBV5-1 and TRBJ1-1, with D perhaps matching TRBD1 (5 bases). The CDR3 loop spans 15 amino acids. CDR1 and CDR2 from the germline V gene are SGHRS and YFSETQ. V was cut by 4 bases and J by 1 base, with 14 bases left in between. The CDR3 region is CASSGQRGGNTEAFF. The CDR3 nucleotides are TGCGCCAGCAGCGGTCAAAGGGGTGGGAACACTGAAGCTTTCTTT.

This sequence joins TRBV7-6 and TRBJ1-6; TRBD1 aligns across 11 bases. V trimming: 4 bases; J trimming: 9 bases; junction bases outside the gene matches: 5. The germline CDR1 and CDR2 sequences are SGHVS and FNYEAQ. The CDR3 extends over 15 amino acids. The DNA of the CDR3 is TGTGCCAGCAGCTCCGGACAGGGGGCCGGTTCACCCCTCCACTTT. It specifies CASSSGQGAGSPLHF.

This clone turned up a few times. The gene calls are TRBV27 and TRBJ1-5, with D possibly TRBD1 on 5 matching bases. V was clipped by 7 bases and J by 4 bases, with 14 bases between them. Germline V gene lookup returns CDR1 MNHEY and CDR2 SMNVEV (reference sequence). The length of the CDR3 is 14 residues. The DNA for the CDR3 is TGTGCCAGCACTTGGGAGGGGAGGAATCAGCCCCAGCATTTT. Translated: CASTWEGRNQPQHF.

The rearrangement uses TRBV19 and TRBJ1-2; D is uncertain. Trimming took off 4 bases at V and 8 bases at J, with 8 bases between the two ends. CDR3 length equals 11 residues. Germline lookup yields CDR1 LNHDA and CDR2 SQIVND (reference sequence). This CDR3 is CASSRANGYTF. The DNA of the CDR3 is TGTGCCAGTAGTAGGGCTAACGGCTACACCTTC.

The chain is built from TRBV28 and TRBJ1-5; D remains ambiguous. Trimming stripped 8 bases from V and 1 base from J, with 6 bases between. Germline assignment: CDR1 MDHEN and CDR2 SYDVKM. The CDR3 contains 12 residues. The CDR3 DNA reads TGTGCCAGCCATGTGAGCAATCAGCCCCAGCATTTT. Its translation is CASHVSNQPQHF. Drawing the rest from reference TRBV28 and TRBJ1-5, the complete variable domain is DVKVTQSSRYLVKRTGEKVFLECVQDMDHENMFWYRQDPGLGLRLIYFSYDVKMKEKGDIPEGYSVSREKKERFSLILESASTNQTSMYLCASHVSNQPQHFGDGTRLSIL.

J is TRBJ1-2 and V is TRBV28; D is unresolved. V was clipped by 4 bases and J by 4 bases, with 10 bases between them. The CDR3 is made up of 13 amino acids. Germline assignment: CDR1 MDHEN and CDR2 SYDVKM. The CDR3 DNA reads TGTGCCAGCAGTTCACGGTCCTTCTATGGCTACACCTTC. This translates into CASSSRSFYGYTF.